One sample yielded the 23 T cell receptor beta chains listed below, sequenced in a study of shared clonotypes between healthy human individuals. CD45RO-negative CD8 cells positively selected for CCR7 made up the naive population, which excluded terminally differentiated effector memory CD45RA+ cells. Assay: immunoSEQ multiplex PCR; the TCRdb copy retains only in-frame clones and omits some. The sample holds roughly 770,000 clones, 96% seen once. Material for sequencing was naive CD8+ T cells sorted from blood. The origin of the receptors is a man younger than 40 in good health.

Remarks on this clone: Other DNA sequences in the same sample also yield this CDR3. The chain carries TRBV7-6 and TRBJ2-5; 9 nucleotides agree with TRBD1. The CDR3 contains 14 residues. Losses at the gene ends were 4 bases for V and 5 bases for J; bases not matched to a gene: 5. The germline V gene has CDR1 SGHVS and CDR2 FNYEAQ. Written as DNA, the CDR3 is TGTGCCAGCAGCTCCCGGGACAGGGAGGAGACCCAGTACTTC. It encodes CASSSRDREETQYF.

The chain has TRBV27 and TRBJ2-7; 8 bases line up with TRBD2. The germline gives CDR1 MNHEY, CDR2 SMNVEV (reference sequence). V lost 5 bases to trimming and J lost 4 bases; unmatched junction nucleotides: 13. This CDR3 is built from 16 residues. CDR3 amino acids: CASSPRASGSTYEQYF. The CDR3 DNA reads TGTGCCAGCAGTCCCCGAGCGAGCGGGAGTACATACGAGCAGTACTTC.

This clone was observed a single time. The chain links TRBV27 to TRBJ2-2; D is undetermined. The germline V gene has CDR1 MNHEY and CDR2 SMNVEV (reference sequence). V lost 2 bases, J lost 0 bases, and 16 bases lay in between. This CDR3 has 18 amino acids. The CDR3 DNA follows: TGTGCCAGCAGTTTAATCCGCAGTGGCAGAGCGAACACCGGGGAGCTGTTTTTT. Protein: CASSLIRSGRANTGELFF.

A note on this clone: This sample also contains other DNA sequences that code for the same CDR3. The chain has TRBV27 and TRBJ1-4; D is unresolved. The germline gives CDR1 MNHEY, CDR2 SMNVEV (reference sequence). Trimming left V 1 base short and J 7 bases short, with 10 bases between. The CDR3 is 14 amino acids. The CDR3 reads CASSLLGGGEKLFF. In DNA, the CDR3 is TGTGCCAGCAGTTTATTGGGTGGCGGTGAAAAACTGTTTTTT.

The chain has TRBV4-2 and TRBJ2-7; 9 bases fit TRBD1. Germline V gives CDR1 LGHNA, CDR2 YNFKEQ. The junction had 18 bases not matched to a gene; V was cut back by 0 bases and J by 0 bases. The length of the CDR3 is 21 residues. DNA of the CDR3: TGTGCCAGCAGCCAAGATTCCGTCGGGACAGGGTGGGTAAGCGGCTCCTACGAGCAGTACTTC. It yields the protein CASSQDSVGTGWVSGSYEQYF.

This clone was recorded only once. The J gene is TRBJ2-1, the V gene TRBV29-1; 9 nucleotides agree with TRBD2. The CDR3 runs 14 residues. The V gene's germline CDR1 is SQVTM and CDR2 ANQGSEA. The V segment lost 7 bases and the J segment 5 bases; nucleotides outside the gene matches: 9. The CDR3, as DNA: TGCAGCGGGGGAAGACTAGCGGCAAACAATGAGCAGTTCTTC. This gives the protein CSGGRLAANNEQFF.

The chain is built from TRBV14 and TRBJ2-7, with D perhaps matching TRBD1 (5 bases). The CDR3 runs to 16 residues. Germline CDR1 SGHDN, CDR2 FVKESK. With 0 bases removed from V and 7 bases from J, the gap between germline ends came to 19 bases. The CDR3 region has the DNA TGTGCCAGCAGCCAAGACAGGGCCCCTCCTTCGCGGGAGCAGTACTTC. Its translation is CASSQDRAPPSREQYF.

The rearrangement uses TRBV7-9 and TRBJ2-3; D may be TRBD2 (6 bases). Trimming removed 3 bases at V and 4 bases at J, with 8 bases between. There are 13 residues in the CDR3. Germline V gene data show CDR1 as SEHNR and CDR2 as FQNEAQ (reference sequence). Here the CDR3 reads CASSLGLADTQYF. Written as DNA, the CDR3 is TGTGCCAGCAGCTTGGGACTCGCAGATACGCAGTATTTT.

Of note for this clone: Other DNA sequences in the same sample also yield this CDR3. J is TRBJ2-7 and V is TRBV5-1; D uncertain. This CDR3 has 13 residues. Germline V gene data show CDR1 as SGHRS and CDR2 as YFSETQ. V dropped 0 bases and J dropped 2 bases, with 6 bases sitting between them. The CDR3 protein is CASSLEVAYEQYF. CDR3 nucleotide sequence: TGCGCCAGCAGCTTGGAAGTGGCCTACGAGCAGTACTTC.

The chain joins TRBV18 to TRBJ1-5; D call uncertain. The CDR3 is made up of 16 amino acids. The V gene's germline CDR1 is KGHSH and CDR2 LQKENI. Trimming removed 0 bases from V and 3 bases from J, with 12 bases in between. CDR3 DNA: TGTGCCAGCTCACCACCGGTATCGGGTCCCAATCAGCCCCAGCATTTT. Its protein product is CASSPPVSGPNQPQHF.

The V and J genes are TRBV10-2 and TRBJ2-7; D is uncertain. Trimming took off 6 bases at V and 2 bases at J, with 14 bases between the two ends. Germline assignment: CDR1 WSHSY and CDR2 SAAADI. CDR3 length: 14 residues. The CDR3 reads CASRPSSAPYEQYF. CDR3 DNA sequence: TGCGCCAGCAGGCCCTCCTCGGCACCCTACGAGCAGTACTTC.

V is TRBV7-9 and J is TRBJ2-3; D is perhaps TRBD1 or TRBD2 (6 bases each). Trimming took off 2 bases at V and 2 bases at J, with 11 bases between the two ends. Per germline, CDR1 SEHNR and CDR2 FQNEAQ (reference sequence). CDR3 length: 15 amino acids. The CDR3 coding sequence is TGTGCCAGCAGCTTAAGGGGGGCGTACACAGATACGCAGTATTTT. Translated: CASSLRGAYTDTQYF.

V is TRBV7-8 and J is TRBJ2-7, with no clear D. The germline CDR1 and CDR2 sequences are SGHVS and FQNEAQ. This CDR3 is 14 amino acids long. Trimming shortened V by 4 bases and J by 2 bases, and 12 bases separated the two germline ends. The CDR3 protein is CASSSQDGTYEQYF. CDR3 nucleotide sequence: TGTGCCAGCAGCTCCCAGGACGGCACCTACGAGCAGTACTTC.

The V and J genes are TRBV7-3 and TRBJ2-2; a possible D gene is TRBD2 (5 bases). CDR3 length equals 13 residues. Between the trimmed V and J ends, which lost 5 bases and 4 bases, there was a span of 8 bases. Germline lookup yields CDR1 SGHTA and CDR2 FQGTGA. This chain's CDR3 is CASSPDFTGELFF. The CDR3 DNA is TGTGCCAGCAGCCCGGACTTCACCGGGGAGCTGTTTTTT.

In this sample, this clone turned up once. The gene calls are TRBV5-5 and TRBJ1-2; 8 nucleotides match TRBD1. Germline CDR1 and CDR2: SGHKS and YYEKEE (reference sequence). The CDR3 runs to 17 residues. J gave up 4 bases and V 0 bases, and 11 bases lay outside the gene matches. The CDR3 loop is CASSLDGQGSSGYGYTF. The CDR3 DNA reads as TGTGCCAGCAGCTTGGATGGACAGGGATCTTCGGGCTATGGCTACACCTTC.

This clone showed up just once. The chain is built from TRBV29-1 and TRBJ2-7; 7 bases are shared with TRBD1. Germline loops: CDR1 SQVTM, CDR2 ANQGSEA. After removal of 6 bases from V and 0 bases from J, the junction contained 5 bases not matched to a gene. CDR3 length: 13 residues. The CDR3 DNA is TGCAGCGTAAGGGGGCTCTCCTCCTACGAGCAGTACTTC. Amino acid sequence: CSVRGLSSYEQYF.

The V gene is TRBV18, the J gene TRBJ2-2; 13 positions match TRBD2. The CDR3 totals 16 residues. V lost 5 bases and J lost 4; bases outside the gene matches: 4. In germline, CDR1 is KGHSH, CDR2 LQKENI. The CDR3 protein is CASSGTSGDSTGELFF. Written as DNA, the CDR3 is TGTGCCAGCTCAGGGACTAGCGGGGATTCCACCGGGGAGCTGTTTTTT.

This chain joins TRBV29-1 and TRBJ2-7; 11 bases are a match to TRBD2. The V gene end was trimmed by 1 base and the J gene end by 3 bases; junction bases not matched to a gene: 23. This CDR3 spans 21 amino acids. Germline V gene data show CDR1 as SQVTM and CDR2 as ANQGSEA. CDR3 amino acids: CSVEGRGPTIAGGPIVYEQYF. In nucleotides, the CDR3 is TGCAGCGTTGAAGGCAGGGGGCCGACTATAGCGGGAGGGCCGATAGTCTACGAGCAGTACTTC.

The chain couples TRBV5-5 to TRBJ2-3; no definite D call. This CDR3 region has 15 residues. Trimming stripped 6 bases from V and 1 base from J, with 15 bases between. Germline V gives CDR1 SGHKS, CDR2 YYEKEE (reference sequence). The CDR3 DNA is TGTGCCAGCACCACGGGTAACCAACGCACAGATACGCAGTATTTT. This sequence encodes CASTTGNQRTDTQYF.

Only one count was recorded for this clone. The J gene is TRBJ1-2, the V gene TRBV7-9; D may be TRBD1 (6 bases). Trimming removed 3 bases from V and 6 bases from J, with 17 bases in between. The length of the CDR3 is 15 residues. CDR1 and CDR2 (germline): SEHNR, FQNEAQ (reference sequence). CDR3 sequence: CASSFGHREKDGYTF. The CDR3 DNA follows: TGTGCCAGCAGCTTCGGTCACAGGGAAAAGGATGGCTACACCTTC.

This chain links TRBV11-2 with TRBJ2-1; a possible D gene is TRBD1 (6 bases). The CDR3 runs 12 residues. CDR1 and CDR2 from the germline V gene are SGHAT and FQNNGV. The V end was cut by 6 bases, the J end by 4 bases, with 7 bases between. CDR3 nucleotide sequence: TGTGCCAGCAGGACAGGTTACAATGAGCAGTTCTTC. Encoded protein: CASRTGYNEQFF.

The J gene is TRBJ2-3, the V gene TRBV7-6, with TRBD2 matching over 14 bases. J gave up 5 bases and V 5 bases, and 6 bases lay outside the gene matches. The CDR3 runs to 16 residues. Germline V CDR1 and CDR2: SGHVS, FNYEAQ. CDR3 bases: TGTGCCAGCAGCCTCCGACTAGCGGGGGGGGGAGATACGCAGTATTTT. It specifies CASSLRLAGGGDTQYF.

Comments on this clone: Sequence at one end of the junction differs from germline and may be a read error. The V gene is TRBV7-7, the J gene TRBJ2-7; 7 nucleotides match TRBD2. The CDR3 runs 15 residues. Per germline, CDR1 SSHAT and CDR2 FNYEAQ (reference sequence). As DNA, the CDR3 is TGTGCTAGCAGCCAAGAAGCGGGGACTGCCTACGAGCAGTACTTC. Translated: CASSQEAGTAYEQYF.